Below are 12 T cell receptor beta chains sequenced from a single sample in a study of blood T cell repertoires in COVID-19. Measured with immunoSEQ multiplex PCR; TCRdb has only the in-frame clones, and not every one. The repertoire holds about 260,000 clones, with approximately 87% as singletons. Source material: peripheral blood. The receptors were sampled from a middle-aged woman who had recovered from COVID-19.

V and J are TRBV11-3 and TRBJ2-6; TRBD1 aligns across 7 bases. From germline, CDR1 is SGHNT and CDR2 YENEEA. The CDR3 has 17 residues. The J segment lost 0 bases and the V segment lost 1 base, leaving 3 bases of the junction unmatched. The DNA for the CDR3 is TGTGCCAGCAGCTTAGGACAGGGATCCTCTGGGGCCAACGTCCTGACTTTC. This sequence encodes CASSLGQGSSGANVLTF.

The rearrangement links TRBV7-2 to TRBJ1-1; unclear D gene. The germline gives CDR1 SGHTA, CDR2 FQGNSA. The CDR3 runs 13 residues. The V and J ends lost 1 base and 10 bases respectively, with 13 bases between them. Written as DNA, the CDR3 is TGTGCCAGCAGCTTAGGGGCCCGGTTTGGAGCTTTCTTT. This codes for CASSLGARFGAFF.

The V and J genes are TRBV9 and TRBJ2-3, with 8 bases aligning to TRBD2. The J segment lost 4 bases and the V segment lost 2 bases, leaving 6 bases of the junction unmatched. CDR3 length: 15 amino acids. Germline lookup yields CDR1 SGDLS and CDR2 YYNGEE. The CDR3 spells CASSVASGFADTQYF. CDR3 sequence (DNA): TGTGCCAGCAGCGTGGCTAGCGGGTTCGCAGATACGCAGTATTTT.

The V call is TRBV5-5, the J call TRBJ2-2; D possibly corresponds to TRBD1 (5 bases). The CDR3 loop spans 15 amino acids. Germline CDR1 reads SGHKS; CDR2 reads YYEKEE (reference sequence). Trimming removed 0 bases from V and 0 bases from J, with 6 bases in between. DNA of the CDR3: TGTGCCAGCAGCTTGGGGACAACGAACACCGGGGAGCTGTTTTTT. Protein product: CASSLGTTNTGELFF.

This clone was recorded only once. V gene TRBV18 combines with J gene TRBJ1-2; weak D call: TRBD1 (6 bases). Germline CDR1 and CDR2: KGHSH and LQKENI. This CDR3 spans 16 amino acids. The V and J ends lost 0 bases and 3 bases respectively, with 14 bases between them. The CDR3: CASSPPRTDSYYGYTF. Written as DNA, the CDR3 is TGTGCCAGCTCACCACCTCGGACGGACAGCTACTATGGCTACACCTTC.

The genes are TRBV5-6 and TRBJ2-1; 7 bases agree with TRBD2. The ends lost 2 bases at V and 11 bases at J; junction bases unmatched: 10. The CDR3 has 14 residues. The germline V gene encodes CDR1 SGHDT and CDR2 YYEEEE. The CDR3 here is CASSFPGLQAKQFF. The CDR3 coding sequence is TGTGCCAGCAGCTTTCCGGGACTACAGGCTAAGCAGTTCTTC.

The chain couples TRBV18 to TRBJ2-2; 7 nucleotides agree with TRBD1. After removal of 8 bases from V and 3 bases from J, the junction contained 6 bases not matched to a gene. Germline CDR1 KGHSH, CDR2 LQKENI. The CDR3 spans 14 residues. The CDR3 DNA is TGTGCCAGCGCCTCAGGGACAGACACCGGGGAGCTGTTTTTT. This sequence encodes CASASGTDTGELFF.

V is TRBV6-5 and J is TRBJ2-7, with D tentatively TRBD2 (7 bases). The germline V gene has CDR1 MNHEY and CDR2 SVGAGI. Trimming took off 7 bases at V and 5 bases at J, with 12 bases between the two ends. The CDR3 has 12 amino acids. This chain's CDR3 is CASKRGAHEQYF. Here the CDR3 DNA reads TGTGCCAGCAAACGGGGGGCCCACGAGCAGTACTTC.

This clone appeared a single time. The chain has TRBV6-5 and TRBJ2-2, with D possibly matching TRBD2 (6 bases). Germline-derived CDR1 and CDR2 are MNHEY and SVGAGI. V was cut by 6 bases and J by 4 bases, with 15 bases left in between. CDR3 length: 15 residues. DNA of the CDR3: TGTGCCAGCAGCCAGCTCACTAGCAGCACCGGGGAGCTGTTTTTT. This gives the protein CASSQLTSSTGELFF.

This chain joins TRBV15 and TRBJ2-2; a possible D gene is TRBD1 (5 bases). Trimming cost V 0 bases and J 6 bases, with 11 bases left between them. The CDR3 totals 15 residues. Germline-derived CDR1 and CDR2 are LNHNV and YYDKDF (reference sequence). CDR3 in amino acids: CATSRDWGRPGELFF. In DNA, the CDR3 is TGTGCCACCAGCAGAGATTGGGGCAGGCCCGGGGAGCTGTTTTTT.

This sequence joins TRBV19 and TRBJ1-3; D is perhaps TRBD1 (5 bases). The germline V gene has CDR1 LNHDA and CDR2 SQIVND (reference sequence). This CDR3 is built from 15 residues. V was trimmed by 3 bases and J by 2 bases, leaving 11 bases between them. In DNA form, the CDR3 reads TGTGCCAGTAGTATTATTGGGGCCGCTGGAAACACCATATATTTT. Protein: CASSIIGAAGNTIYF.

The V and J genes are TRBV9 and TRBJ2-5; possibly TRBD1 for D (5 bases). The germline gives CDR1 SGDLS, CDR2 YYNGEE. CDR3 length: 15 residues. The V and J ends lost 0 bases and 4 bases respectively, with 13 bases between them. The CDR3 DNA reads TGTGCCAGCAGCGTAGGGGGCAGGGCCGGAGAGACCCAGTACTTC. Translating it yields CASSVGGRAGETQYF.